One sample yielded the 5 T cell receptor beta chains listed below, sequenced in a study of glioma-infiltrating T cells. Amplification of TCR alpha and beta CDR3 regions from RNA used iRepertoire nested multiplex PCR. TCRdb independently ran MiXCR on the multiplex PCR reads; one entry per CDR3 protein. The sample has roughly 120,000 distinct CDR3 sequences, approximately 25% seen once. Material: glioma tissue, nonneoplastic brain tissue, or PBMCs (not recorded which). The receptors shown here come from a human donor with low-grade glioma or glioblastoma, undergoing nonglioma brain surgery, or in good health (not recorded which).

This clonotype was seen many times. The J gene is TRBJ2-5, the V gene TRBV3-1, with a possible D match to TRBD2 (5 bases). V was cut by 0 bases and J by 2 bases, with 10 bases left in between. This CDR3 contains 15 residues. Looked up from germline, CDR1 is LGHDT and CDR2 is YNNKEL (reference sequence). CDR3: CASSQDREGQETQYF. In nucleotides, the CDR3 is TGTGCCAGCAGCCAAGATCGTGAGGGACAAGAGACCCAGTACTTC.

By share, this clonotype ranks as medium-sized. The chain uses TRBV6-2 or TRBV6-3 and TRBJ2-3; D call uncertain. The CDR3 spans 12 residues. V was shortened by 1 base and J by 6 bases, with 5 bases between the two germline ends. Germline CDR1 reads MNHEY; CDR2 reads SVGEGT. This CDR3 is CASSYFSDTQYF. The CDR3 bases are TGTGCCAGCAGTTACTTCTCGGATACGCAGTATTTT.

This clonotype showed up many times. The chain carries TRBV6-1 and TRBJ2-7; a possible D gene is TRBD2 (6 bases). The V end was cut by 10 bases, the J end by 0 bases, with 19 bases between. Germline values: CDR1 MNHNS, CDR2 SASEGT. This CDR3 has 15 amino acids. CDR3 sequence: CAITGLGGHSYEQYF. CDR3 DNA: TGTGCCATCACCGGCCTGGGAGGTCACTCCTACGAGCAGTACTTC.

This clonotype was observed a handful of times. The chain combines TRBV5-4 with TRBJ2-7, with D tentatively TRBD1 (5 bases). Trimming took off 3 bases at V and 3 bases at J, with 10 bases between the two ends. Germline-derived CDR1 and CDR2 are SGHNT and YYREEE (reference sequence). This CDR3 is 13 amino acids long. CDR3 protein: CASSSYDSYEQYF. As DNA, the CDR3 is TGTGCCAGCAGCTCATATGACAGCTACGAGCAGTACTTC.

This clonotype was seen at least ten times. The chain combines TRBV4-2 with TRBJ2-5, with D perhaps TRBD2 (6 bases). The V and J ends lost 0 bases and 1 base respectively, with 15 bases between them. The CDR3 consists of 17 residues. Germline-derived CDR1 and CDR2 are LGHNA and YNFKEQ. The DNA of the CDR3 is TGTGCCAGCAGCCAAGAGCCTAGCGCGACCCCCCAAGAGACCCAGTACTTC. Translating gives CASSQEPSATPQETQYF.